This T cell receptor (beta chain) appears in the sequencing data of a study of post-analysis software for immune sequencing data (dated by TCRdb to the mid-2010s). A note on the overall study: Relapsing-remitting, secondary progressive and progressive-relapsing multiple sclerosis were recorded as disease courses, and subtype annotation was lacking for some patients. The multiple sclerosis patient repertoires were compared with approximately 11 previously published healthy control repertoires from donors aged roughly 6 to 25 years. A subset of samples was prepared in parallel using single-end sample barcoding, then pooled and co-amplified after Illumina adapter ligation.

The germline V gene (reference sequence) provides CDR1 SEHNR and CDR2 FQNEAQ. V ends up 5 bases short and J 9 bases short, with an unmatched junction base count of 16. From its cysteine to its phenylalanine, the CDR3 spans 16 amino acids. Only the CDR3 DNA stays, 48 bases, in frame from base 1. TCR beta repertoires were profiled from peripheral blood of 13 young patients with multiple sclerosis to demonstrate the VDJtools post-analysis software. The patients with multiple sclerosis were children and adolescents between about 6 and 16 years of age. What the study reported, not specific to this receptor: The multiple sclerosis patient group was slightly younger than the control group. Significantly lower normalized Chao1 diversity was found in multiple sclerosis patients than in controls, suggesting substantial peripheral T-cell clonal expansion. Four or five TRBV segments, including TRBV5-6, TRBV5-1 and TRBV20-1, were significantly more frequent in patients than controls. Direct clustering with F measure revealed strong co-clustering of samples prepared in the same batch, which led to a batch-effect correction.

Receptor libraries were prepared by PCR. Sequenced on an Illumina HiSeq 2500. Unique molecular identifiers were incorporated into TCR beta cDNA libraries to reduce PCR and sequencing biases. Per 1 to 10 million input T cells, roughly 500,000 cDNA molecules were obtained, such that each molecule approximated one T cell. The same protocol used for the earlier healthy control dataset was applied to prepare and sequence the patient libraries. Samples belonging to the same batch were prepared together, multiplexed and sequenced on a shared HiSeq lane. The authors' pipeline ran thus. MIGEC was used to process the raw barcoded reads, and molecular identifier groups with only a single read were discarded before consensus assembly and CDR3 extraction. VDJtools was used for post-analysis of the clonotype tables, with diversity normalized by down-sampling every dataset to the smallest sample size. Repertoire overlap clustering matched CDR3 amino acid but not nucleotide sequences to correct batch-related cross-sample contamination. TCRdb reran the public reads through fastp at Q25 and MiXCR, keeping productive beta chains. Rows are combined by CDR3 protein, so each entry shows the most common genes and DNA. These V and J calls derive from TCRdb rather than the authors' analysis. The sample table lists hundreds of thousands of distinct CDR3 sequences, approximately 30% of them with a count of one. More than 0.55% of the sample comes from the top ten.

In this sample, this clonotype turned up a few times. Which antigen it targets is not known. No base qualities exist here, and no much larger clone lies one base off it. The sequenced sample consisted of blood. The sequence is built from TRBV7-9 and TRBJ2-5, with 9 bases in between that match TRBD1. The receptor was derived from a girl aged 5 to 17 with multiple sclerosis. The nucleotides are TGTGCCAGCAGCCCAAAGTGGACAGGGGAGATTGTCGCCCAGTACTTC. Translated, it gives CASSPKWTGEIVAQYF.